The present entry profiles one T cell receptor beta chain with its context. The entry originates in a study of blood T cell repertoires in COVID-19. The overall study: PBMCs, B-cell-depleted T cells, or T cells were the source of the cDNA or gDNA that made up the material.

TCRdb's copy holds only in-frame clones and misses some; the assay was immunoSEQ multiplex PCR. This table has around 61,000 clones, about 81% appearing once. This CDR3 is built from 13 residues. Germline V gene sequence: CDR1 SGDLS, CDR2 YYNGEE. Trimming took 0 bases from V and 9 from J, leaving 10 bases between them. This TCR came from a man older than 75 with acute or convalescent COVID-19. The chain has TRBV9 and TRBJ2-1; D is uncertain. Sequenced input: peripheral blood. The CDR3 loop is CASSVGLGSEQFF. Here the CDR3 DNA reads TGTGCCAGCAGCGTAGGATTGGGCAGTGAGCAGTTCTTC.